Presented here are 3 T cell receptor beta chains from one specimen sequenced in a study of ipilimumab plus nivolumab after autologous stem cell transplantation. Method: immunoSEQ multiplex PCR; TCRdb's copy keeps in-frame clones and lacks some. The sample has under 15,000 clones, about 70% seen once. This sample comprised PBMCs, obtained in a trial of ipilimumab plus nivolumab as post-transplant consolidation. These receptor sequences come from a male donor with diffuse large B-cell lymphoma.

J is TRBJ2-1 and V is TRBV5-1, with D perhaps matching TRBD1 (6 bases). Germline V lookup: CDR1 SGHRS, CDR2 YFSETQ. The CDR3 is 14 residues long. The V end was cut by 4 bases, the J end by 4 bases, with 12 bases between. The CDR3 DNA sequence: TGCGCCAGCAGCCGGACAGCCCCTTACAATGAGCAGTTCTTC. This encodes CASSRTAPYNEQFF.

This clone ranks as medium-sized (0.01 to 0.1%). V gene TRBV2 combines with J gene TRBJ1-2; 8 nucleotides align to TRBD1. Trimming cost V 5 bases and J 4 bases; bases outside gene matches: 6. Germline CDR1 is SNHLY and CDR2 is FYNNEI. The CDR3 is 14 amino acids. The CDR3 DNA reads as TGTGCCAGCAGTCCAAGACAGGGGCGCTATGGCTACACCTTC. This sequence encodes CASSPRQGRYGYTF.

This clone appeared a few times. The V gene is TRBV29-1, the J gene TRBJ1-1; the D is unclear. Germline V gives CDR1 SQVTM, CDR2 ANQGSEA. The CDR3 has 14 residues. V was shortened by 3 bases and J by 3 bases, with 14 bases between the two germline ends. DNA for the CDR3: TGCAGCGTTGACAAGGGATTTGCGGACACTGAAGCTTTCTTT. Encoded protein: CSVDKGFADTEAFF.